These T cell receptor beta chains were read from a single sample in a study of blood T cell repertoires in COVID-19. TCRdb's table, derived via immunoSEQ multiplex PCR, lists solely in-frame clones and lacks some. The profile shows over 80,000 clones, roughly 90% of them singletons. Material: peripheral blood. The source is a woman aged 80 or older with acute or convalescent COVID-19. CDR3s include the opening cysteine and the closing phenylalanine or tryptophan. D genes are given only for firm matches. Clone size is shown for a subset of rows, as once, few, many or a class of expanded clone.

>.|.|TRBJ1-2|TRBV18
TGTGCCAGCTCACCACTGTCCGAGCAAGCCTATGGCTACACCTTC
CASSPLSEQAYGYTF
>.|.|TRBJ2-3|TRBV14
TGTGCCAGCAGCCGGGGGCAGTTCACAGATACGCAGTATTTT
CASSRGQFTDTQYF
>.|.|TRBJ1-3|TRBV20-1
TGCAGTGCTCAGGTTAATTTCACCATATATTTT
CSAQVNFTIYF
>.|.|TRBJ1-1|TRBV2
TGTGCCAGCAGAGGGGGACGGATGAACACTGAAGCTTTCTTT
CASRGGRMNTEAFF
>.|.|TRBJ2-4|TRBV5-1
TGCGCCAGCAGCTTCGGACTAGCCAAAAACATTCAGTACTTC
CASSFGLAKNIQYF
>.|TRBD1|TRBJ1-5|TRBV19
TGTGCCAGTAGTATAGTGACAGGGACTCAGCCCCAGCATTTT
CASSIVTGTQPQHF
>.|TRBD1|TRBJ2-6|TRBV16
TGTGCCAGCAGCCAAACTACAGGGGCCGGGGCCAACGTCCTGACTTTC
CASSQTTGAGANVLTF
>.|TRBD1|TRBJ1-5|TRBV19
TGTGCCAGTAGTCCAGGGGGGACAGGGACCAATCAGCCCCAGCATTTT
CASSPGGTGTNQPQHF
>.|TRBD1|TRBJ1-2|TRBV5-6
TGTGCCAGCAGCCTGGGAAACAGGGGGGACTATGGCTACACCTTC
CASSLGNRGDYGYTF
>.|.|TRBJ2-5|TRBV29-1
TGCAGTAGTCAGGGCCGGCAAGAGACCCAGTACTTC
CSSQGRQETQYF
>.|TRBD1|TRBJ2-1|TRBV11-2
TGTGCCAGCAGAAAGTCCGGGACAGCAGCCTACAATGAGCAGTTCTTC
CASRKSGTAAYNEQFF
>.|TRBD1|TRBJ2-7|TRBV11-2
TGTGCCAGCAGCCGGGACAGAGCCTACGAGCAGTACTTC
CASSRDRAYEQYF
>.|TRBD1|TRBJ2-1|TRBV6-5
TGTGCCAGCAGTCACTCTGGGACAGGCTACAATGAGCAGTTCTTC
CASSHSGTGYNEQFF
>once|TRBD2|TRBJ2-1|TRBV11-2
TGTGCCAGCAGCCCTAGCGGGCCCTACAATGAGCAGTTCTTC
CASSPSGPYNEQFF
>.|.|TRBJ2-7|TRBV6-5
TGTGCCAGCAGTTCAAGCTTGCACGAGCAGTACTTC
CASSSSLHEQYF
>.|TRBD1|TRBJ2-7|TRBV9
TGTGCCAGCAGCCCACGGACAGGGGGCAGATACGAGCAGTACTTC
CASSPRTGGRYEQYF